These 4 T cell receptor beta chains came from one sample sequenced in a study of technical replicates of blood from several donors. Using immunoSEQ multiplex PCR, the repertoire was profiled, and TCRdb retains in-frame clones only, with some absent. This table holds fewer than 95,000 clones, over 90% found once. Sequencing input: T cells isolated from PBMCs. The source of these receptors is a human donor in good health.

As concerns this clone: At one end, the junction sequence differs from germline, possibly due to a read error. The rearrangement joins TRBV7-7 to TRBJ2-2, with 8 nucleotides matching TRBD2. Per germline, CDR1 SSHAT and CDR2 FNYEAQ (reference sequence). CDR3 length: 17 amino acids. This CDR3 reads CASSLPAGGLPTGELFF. Here the CDR3 DNA reads TGTGCTAGCAGCTTACCGGCGGGGGGCCTACCCACCGGGGAGCTGTTTTTT.

The J gene is TRBJ2-5, the V gene TRBV14; D is undetermined. This CDR3 is 16 amino acids long. V was trimmed by 0 bases and J by 1 base, leaving 12 bases between them. Germline assignment: CDR1 SGHDN and CDR2 FVKESK. DNA for the CDR3: TGTGCCAGCAGCCAAGACCTTGCCAGATCCCAAGAGACCCAGTACTTC. This gives the protein CASSQDLARSQETQYF. Full variable domain (remainder filled in from reference TRBV14 and TRBJ2-5): EAGVTQFPSHSVIEKGQTVTLRCDPISGHDNLYWYRRVMGKEIKFLLHFVKESKQDESGMPNNRFLAERTGGTYSTLKVQPAELEDSGVYFCASSQDLARSQETQYFGPGTRLLVL.

The rearrangement joins TRBV7-9 to TRBJ2-7; 7 positions agree with TRBD2. CDR1 and CDR2 (germline): SEHNR, FQNEAQ (reference sequence). The length of the CDR3 is 19 residues. The J segment lost 1 base and the V segment lost 4 bases, leaving 19 bases of the junction unmatched. The CDR3 region is CASSYPARGRREMSYEQYF. CDR3 coding DNA: TGTGCCAGCAGCTACCCCGCGCGGGGCAGGCGGGAGATGTCCTACGAGCAGTACTTC.

This chain links TRBV10-3 with TRBJ2-1; TRBD2 matches 12 bases. This CDR3 spans 14 amino acids. V gave up 6 bases and J gave up 7 bases; unmatched junction bases: 4. CDR1 and CDR2 (germline): ENHRY, SYGVKD. The DNA for the CDR3 is TGTGCCATCAGAGGGACTAGCGGGTTTAATGAGCAGTTCTTC. This gives the protein CAIRGTSGFNEQFF.